The clone carrying this TCR beta chain has ten or more counts. The data originate from a study of early T cells in non-severe SARS-CoV-2 infection. About the study: The input, bulk RNA from unsorted whole blood, was sequenced, and chains were unpaired.

TCRdb re-analysed the 5' RACE reads in MiXCR, keeping a single row per CDR3 protein. The table has roughly 27,000 distinct CDR3 sequences, about 4% seen once. V trimming: 4 bases; J trimming: 7 bases; junction bases outside the gene matches: 8. Germline assignment: CDR1 KGHSH and CDR2 LQKENI. The CDR3 contains 17 residues. Input material: whole blood. The chain links TRBV18 to TRBJ2-2, with TRBD2 matching over 14 bases. This receptor was taken from an adult who was a healthcare worker with PCR-confirmed SARS-CoV-2 infection or an uninfected control (not recorded which). For the CDR3, the DNA is TGTGCCAGCTCACTTACTCCGGGACTAGCGGGAGACGGGGAGCTGTTTTTT. Its protein is CASSLTPGLAGDGELFF. Supplemented by reference TRBV18 and TRBJ2-2, the full variable domain reads NAGVMQNPRHLVRRRGQEARLRCSPMKGHSHVYWYRQLPEEGLKFMVYLQKENIIDESGMPKERFSAEFPKEGPSILRIQQVVRGDSAAYFCASSLTPGLAGDGELFFGEGSRLTVL.